This T cell receptor beta chain appears in the sequencing data of a study of blood T cell repertoires in COVID-19. Overall study: There were acute and convalescent COVID-19 samples, and they came from the United States, Italy and Spain. PBMCs, B-cell-depleted T cells, or T cells were the source of the cDNA or gDNA that made up the material.

Original analysis: Amplifying reference gene primers gave estimates of nucleated cell counts. Libraries were prepared by immunoSEQ multiplex PCR; TCRdb keeps only in-frame clonotypes and omits some of them. V and J calls and clone size are those listed in that table; D and trimming were worked out from the DNA. This repertoire shows about 140,000 clones, approximately 89% found once; its top ten account for 1.5% to 2%. The CDR3 has 15 residues. The V gene lost 4 bases and the J gene lost 8 bases, with 20 bases spanning the gap. CDR1 is MNHEY, CDR2 SVGEGT, per germline. The V gene is TRBV6-2 or TRBV6-3, the J gene TRBJ1-2, with a possible D match to TRBD1 (5 bases). The clonotype originates from a human donor in a cohort sampled during active COVID-19. Sequencing used peripheral blood. CDR3 coding DNA: TGTGCCAGCAGTTTGCCACAGGCCTGGCTCTTAGGCTACACCTTC. Translation: CASSLPQAWLLGYTF.